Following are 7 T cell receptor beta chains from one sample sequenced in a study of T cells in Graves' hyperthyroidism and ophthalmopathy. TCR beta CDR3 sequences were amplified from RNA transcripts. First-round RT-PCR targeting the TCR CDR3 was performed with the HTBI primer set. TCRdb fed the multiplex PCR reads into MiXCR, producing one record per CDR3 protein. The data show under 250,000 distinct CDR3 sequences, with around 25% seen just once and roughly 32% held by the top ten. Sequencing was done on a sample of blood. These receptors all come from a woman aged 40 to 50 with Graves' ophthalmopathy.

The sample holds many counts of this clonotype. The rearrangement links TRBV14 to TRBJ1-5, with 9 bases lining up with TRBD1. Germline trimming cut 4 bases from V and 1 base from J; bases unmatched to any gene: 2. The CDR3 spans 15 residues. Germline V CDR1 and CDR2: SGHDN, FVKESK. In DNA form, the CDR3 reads TGTGCCAGCAGCCGGGACAGGGTGAGCAATCAGCCCCAGCATTTT. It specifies CASSRDRVSNQPQHF.

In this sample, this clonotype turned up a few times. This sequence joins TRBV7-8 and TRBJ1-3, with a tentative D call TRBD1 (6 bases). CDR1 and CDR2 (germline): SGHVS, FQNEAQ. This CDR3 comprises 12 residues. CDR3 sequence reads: CMTGDSGNTIYF. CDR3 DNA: TGTATGACAGGCGACTCTGGAAACACCATATATTTT.

The CDR3 DNA sequence: TGTGCCAGTAGTTCGGACACTCTATACTATGGCTACACCTTC. It yields the protein CASSSDTLYYGYTF. The rearrangement uses TRBV19 and TRBJ1-2; TRBD1 is a possible D gene (5 bases). Germline V gives CDR1 LNHDA, CDR2 SQIVND (reference sequence). V dropped 5 bases and J dropped 3 bases, with 13 bases sitting between them. The CDR3 is 14 residues long.

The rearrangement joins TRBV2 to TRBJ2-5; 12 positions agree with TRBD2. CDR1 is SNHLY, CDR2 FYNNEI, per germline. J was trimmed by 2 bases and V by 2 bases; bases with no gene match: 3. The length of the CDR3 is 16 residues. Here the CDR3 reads CASSERLAGGQETQYF. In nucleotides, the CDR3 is TGTGCCAGCAGTGAAAGGCTAGCGGGGGGGCAAGAGACCCAGTACTTC.

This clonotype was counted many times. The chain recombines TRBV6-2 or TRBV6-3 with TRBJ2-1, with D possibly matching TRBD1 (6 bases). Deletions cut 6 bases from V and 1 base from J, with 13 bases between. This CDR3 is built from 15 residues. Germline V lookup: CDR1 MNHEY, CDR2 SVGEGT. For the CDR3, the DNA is TGTGCCAGCAGGCGAGGACAGAGATCCTACAATGAGCAGTTCTTC. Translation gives CASRRGQRSYNEQFF.

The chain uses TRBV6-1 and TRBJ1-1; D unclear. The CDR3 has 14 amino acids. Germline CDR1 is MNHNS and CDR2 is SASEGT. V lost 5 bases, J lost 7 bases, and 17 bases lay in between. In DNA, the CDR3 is TGTGCCAGCAGTCTAGGTGGGGTTCGCAGTGAAGCTTTCTTT. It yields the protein CASSLGGVRSEAFF.

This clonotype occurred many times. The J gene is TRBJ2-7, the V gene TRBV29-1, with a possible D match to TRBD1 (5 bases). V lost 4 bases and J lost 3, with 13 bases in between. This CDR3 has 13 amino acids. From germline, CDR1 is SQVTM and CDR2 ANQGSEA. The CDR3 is CSVVPRGNYEQYF. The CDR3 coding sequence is TGCAGCGTTGTTCCTAGGGGAAACTACGAGCAGTACTTC.